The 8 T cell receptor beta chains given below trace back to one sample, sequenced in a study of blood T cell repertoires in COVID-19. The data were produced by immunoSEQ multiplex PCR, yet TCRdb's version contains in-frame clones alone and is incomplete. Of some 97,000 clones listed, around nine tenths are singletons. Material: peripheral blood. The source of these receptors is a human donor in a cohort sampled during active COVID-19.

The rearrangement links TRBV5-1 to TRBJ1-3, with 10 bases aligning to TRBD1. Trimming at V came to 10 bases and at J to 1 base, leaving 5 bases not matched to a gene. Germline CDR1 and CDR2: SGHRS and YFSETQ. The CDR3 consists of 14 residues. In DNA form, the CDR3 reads TGCGCCTCCAGACAGGGGGCATCTGGAAACACCATATATTTT. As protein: CASRQGASGNTIYF.

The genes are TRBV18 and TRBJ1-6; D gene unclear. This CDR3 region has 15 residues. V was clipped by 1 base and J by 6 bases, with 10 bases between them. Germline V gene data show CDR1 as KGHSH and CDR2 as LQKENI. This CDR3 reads CASSPHGISNSPLHF. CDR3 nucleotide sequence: TGTGCCAGCTCACCACACGGTATAAGTAATTCACCCCTCCACTTT.

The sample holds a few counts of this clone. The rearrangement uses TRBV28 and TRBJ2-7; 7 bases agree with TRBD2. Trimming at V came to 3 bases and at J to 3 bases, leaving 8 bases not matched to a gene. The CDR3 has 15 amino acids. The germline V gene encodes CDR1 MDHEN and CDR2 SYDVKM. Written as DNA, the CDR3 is TGTGCCAGCAGTTTGCGGGGGAGGGTGGACTACGAGCAGTACTTC. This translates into CASSLRGRVDYEQYF.

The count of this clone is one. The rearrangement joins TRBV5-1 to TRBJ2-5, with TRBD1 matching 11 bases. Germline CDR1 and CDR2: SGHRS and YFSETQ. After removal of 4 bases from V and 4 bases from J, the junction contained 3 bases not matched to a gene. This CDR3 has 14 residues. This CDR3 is CASSEGQGAETQYF. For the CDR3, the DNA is TGCGCCAGCAGCGAAGGACAGGGGGCAGAGACCCAGTACTTC.

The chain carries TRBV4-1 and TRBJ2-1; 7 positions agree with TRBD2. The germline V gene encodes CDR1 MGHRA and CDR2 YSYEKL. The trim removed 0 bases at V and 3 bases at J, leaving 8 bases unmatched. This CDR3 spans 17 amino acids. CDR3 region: CASSQERLADVYNEQFF. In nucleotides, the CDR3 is TGCGCCAGCAGCCAAGAACGGCTAGCGGACGTCTACAATGAGCAGTTCTTC.

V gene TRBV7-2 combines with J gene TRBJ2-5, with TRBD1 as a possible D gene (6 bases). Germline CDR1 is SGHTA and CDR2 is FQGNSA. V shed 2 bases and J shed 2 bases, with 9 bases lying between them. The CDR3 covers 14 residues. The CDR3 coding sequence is TGTGCCAGCAGCTTATCAGGGGTTCAAGAGACCCAGTACTTC. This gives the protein CASSLSGVQETQYF. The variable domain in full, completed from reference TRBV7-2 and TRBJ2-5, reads GAGVSQSPSNKVTEKGKDVELRCDPISGHTALYWYRQSLGQGLEFLIYFQGNSAPDKSGLPSDRFSAERTGGSVSTLTIQRTQQEDSAVYLCASSLSGVQETQYFGPGTRLLVL.

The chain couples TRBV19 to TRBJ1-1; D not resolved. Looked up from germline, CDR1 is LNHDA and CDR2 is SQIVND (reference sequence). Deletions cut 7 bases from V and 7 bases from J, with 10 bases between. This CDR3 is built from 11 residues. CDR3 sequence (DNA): TGTGCCAGTATGAGGAAGAATGAAGCTTTCTTT. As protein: CASMRKNEAFF.

CDR3 region: CASRGTKNQPQHF. The CDR3 bases are TGTGCCAGTAGGGGGACAAAAAATCAGCCCCAGCATTTT. This rearrangement joins TRBV19 to TRBJ1-5; D perhaps matches TRBD1 (6 bases). In germline, CDR1 is LNHDA, CDR2 SQIVND (reference sequence). The CDR3 has 13 amino acids. V was trimmed by 6 bases and J by 4 bases, leaving 10 bases between them.